This T cell receptor (beta chain) is drawn from a study of blood T cell repertoires in COVID-19. Study as a whole: Samples of COVID-19 (acute and convalescent) were obtained from the United States, Italy and Spain. T cells, B-cell-depleted T cells, or PBMCs supplied cDNA or gDNA.

Authors' analysis steps: For nucleated cells, counts were estimated from reference gene primer amplification. Repertoires were generated with immunoSEQ multiplex PCR, while TCRdb's copy carries only in-frame clones and drops some. V and J calls and clone size are copied from that table; D and trimming were computed from the DNA. The sample consists of 95,000 to 100,000 clones, about 90% of them appearing once. The CDR3 totals 15 residues. Trimming left V 4 bases short and J 6 bases short, with 19 bases between. The germline V gene encodes CDR1 SGHRS and CDR2 YFSETQ. This sequence originates from a man aged 45-65 years with acute or convalescent COVID-19. Source material: peripheral blood. The rearrangement uses TRBV5-1 and TRBJ1-2; a possible D gene is TRBD1 (6 bases). The CDR3 region has the DNA TGCGCCAGCAGCCCCCAAGAGGACAGAGGGGATGGCTACACCTTC. Translation gives CASSPQEDRGDGYTF.